What follows are 20 T cell receptor beta chains derived from one specimen sequenced in a study of blood T cell repertoires in COVID-19. The data were produced by immunoSEQ multiplex PCR, yet TCRdb's version contains in-frame clones alone and is incomplete. The top ten hold less than 2% of the sample, which has some 59,000 clones, 89% seen once. Material for sequencing was peripheral blood. The source is a man in his sixties with acute or convalescent COVID-19.

The chain has TRBV7-2 and TRBJ2-3, with a possible D match to TRBD1 (5 bases). The CDR3 totals 16 residues. V dropped 5 bases and J dropped 2 bases, with 17 bases sitting between them. Germline V gene data show CDR1 as SGHTA and CDR2 as FQGNSA. The CDR3 sequence is CASSRTRIRVTDTQYF. The CDR3 DNA reads as TGTGCCAGCAGCCGCACCCGTATCAGGGTCACAGATACGCAGTATTTT.

The chain combines TRBV5-4 with TRBJ1-2, with D hard to call. CDR1 SGHNT and CDR2 YYREEE come from the germline V gene (reference sequence). This CDR3 is built from 15 residues. V shed 3 bases and J shed 4 bases, with 16 bases lying between them. The CDR3 nucleotides read TGTGCCAGCAGCTCTACGGCGGATGCCGTCTATGGCTACACCTTC. This translates into CASSSTADAVYGYTF.

The genes are TRBV2 and TRBJ2-7; 9 nucleotides match TRBD1. Germline V gives CDR1 SNHLY, CDR2 FYNNEI. The V segment lost 5 bases and the J segment 3 bases; nucleotides outside the gene matches: 5. CDR3 size: 14 residues. The CDR3: CASSWDREGYEQYF. In DNA, the CDR3 is TGTGCCAGCAGTTGGGACAGGGAGGGCTACGAGCAGTACTTC. The whole variable domain, filled in from reference TRBV2 and TRBJ2-7, reads EPEVTQTPSHQVTQMGQEVILRCVPISNHLYFYWYRQILGQKVEFLVSFYNNEISEKSEIFDDQFSVERPDGSNFTLKIRSTKLEDSAMYFCASSWDREGYEQYFGPGTRLTVT.

The chain links TRBV18 to TRBJ1-4; 8 bases match TRBD1. With 5 bases clipped from V and 11 bases from J, the junction kept 7 bases outside the gene matches. The CDR3 covers 13 residues. Germline CDR1 reads KGHSH; CDR2 reads LQKENI. CDR3 residues: CASSSSDRAKLFF. The CDR3 coding sequence is TGTGCCAGCTCATCATCGGACAGGGCCAAACTGTTTTTT.

V and J are TRBV5-1 and TRBJ1-1; the D is unclear. Germline V gene sequence: CDR1 SGHRS, CDR2 YFSETQ. Trimming took 0 bases from V and 3 from J, leaving 12 bases between them. CDR3 length: 15 amino acids. Here the CDR3 DNA reads TGCGCCAGCAGCTTGGGTCGATTACAAGACACTGAAGCTTTCTTT. Protein: CASSLGRLQDTEAFF. The complete variable domain, with remaining parts taken from reference TRBV5-1 and TRBJ1-1, reads KAGVTQTPRYLIKTRGQQVTLSCSPISGHRSVSWYQQTPGQGLQFLFEYFSETQRNKGNFPGRFSGRQFSNSRSEMNVSTLELGDSALYLCASSLGRLQDTEAFFGQGTRLTVV.

This rearrangement joins TRBV14 to TRBJ2-3, with unresolved D. The CDR3 is 13 residues long. The germline gives CDR1 SGHDN, CDR2 FVKESK. Trimming removed 5 bases at V and 4 bases at J, with 10 bases between. In DNA form, the CDR3 reads TGTGCCAGCAGCTGGAGTCTCGCAGATACGCAGTATTTT. Translation: CASSWSLADTQYF.

V usage is TRBV19 and J usage is TRBJ2-7; possible D gene TRBD1, 6 bases. The CDR3 extends over 14 amino acids. V lost 9 bases and J 0 bases, leaving 15 bases between the germline ends. Per the germline V gene, CDR1 is LNHDA and CDR2 is SQIVND (reference sequence). The CDR3 bases are TGTGCCAGGAAGAACCAGGGGCTCTCCTACGAGCAGTACTTC. This gives the protein CARKNQGLSYEQYF.

The chain carries TRBV19 and TRBJ1-5; 8 nucleotides line up with TRBD1. Per the germline V gene, CDR1 is LNHDA and CDR2 is SQIVND (reference sequence). Trimming cost V 8 bases and J 6 bases; bases outside gene matches: 6. The CDR3 covers 13 residues. The DNA of the CDR3 is TGTGCCAGTGCGACAGGGGTTAGTCAGCCCCAGCATTTT. Translating it yields CASATGVSQPQHF.

The V gene is TRBV19, the J gene TRBJ1-1, with D maybe TRBD1 (5 bases). Trimming removed 3 bases at V and 4 bases at J, with 12 bases between. The CDR3 length is 14 residues. The germline CDR1 and CDR2 sequences are LNHDA and SQIVND (reference sequence). CDR3 nucleotide sequence: TGTGCCAGTAGTATTATAGGTCAGGGCACTGAAGCTTTCTTT. Its translation: CASSIIGQGTEAFF.

The chain carries TRBV6-2 or TRBV6-3 and TRBJ1-4; TRBD1 aligns across 8 bases. The V gene end was trimmed by 4 bases and the J gene end by 13 bases; junction bases not matched to a gene: 11. Looked up from germline, CDR1 is MNHEY and CDR2 is SVGEGT. The CDR3 is 14 residues long. The DNA of the CDR3 is TGTGCCAGCAGTTTGACAGGGGTAATGAAATTACTGTTTTTT. It is translated as CASSLTGVMKLLFF.

The rearrangement uses TRBV10-2 and TRBJ2-7; TRBD2 matches 8 bases. Germline V lookup: CDR1 WSHSY, CDR2 SAAADI. With V trimmed by 11 bases and J by 4 bases, 10 bases remained unmatched. This CDR3 is 13 amino acids long. CDR3 sequence (DNA): TGCGCCGTATCGGCGGGGGGCCAATACGAGCAGTACTTC. Its translation: CAVSAGGQYEQYF.

The V and J genes are TRBV5-8 and TRBJ1-2; TRBD1 might be the D (5 bases). The V and J ends lost 4 bases and 2 bases respectively, with 12 bases between them. Germline V gene sequence: CDR1 SGHTS, CDR2 YDEGEE. CDR3 length: 14 amino acids. CDR3 protein: CASSLGQKNYGYTF. DNA for the CDR3: TGTGCCAGCAGCCTGGGGCAGAAGAACTATGGCTACACCTTC.

The chain joins TRBV18 to TRBJ1-3; possible D gene TRBD1, 5 bases. CDR3 length equals 15 residues. V was shortened by 3 bases and J by 0 bases, with 9 bases between the two germline ends. Germline V gene data show CDR1 as KGHSH and CDR2 as LQKENI. The DNA for the CDR3 is TGTGCCAGCTCACCGGAGGGGACCTCTGGAAACACCATATATTTT. This encodes CASSPEGTSGNTIYF.

This sequence joins TRBV9 and TRBJ1-3; 7 nucleotides align to TRBD1. The germline V gene has CDR1 SGDLS and CDR2 YYNGEE. V was clipped by 3 bases and J by 0 bases; unmatched bases: 3. This CDR3 region has 15 residues. The CDR3 region is CASSAQGYSGNTIYF. The CDR3 nucleotides read TGTGCCAGCAGCGCACAGGGGTACTCTGGAAACACCATATATTTT.

This rearrangement joins TRBV27 to TRBJ2-7, with D maybe TRBD1 (6 bases). The CDR3 consists of 15 residues. CDR1 is MNHEY and CDR2 is SMNVEV in the germline V gene (reference sequence). The ends were cut back, 2 bases at V and 0 bases at J, with 11 bases in the middle. Here the CDR3 reads CASSLVPGASYEQYF. The CDR3 DNA reads as TGTGCCAGCAGTTTAGTCCCAGGGGCCTCCTACGAGCAGTACTTC.

V usage is TRBV25-1 and J usage is TRBJ2-3; tentatively, D is TRBD1 (5 bases). Germline V CDR1 and CDR2: MGHDK, SYGVNS. V lost 1 base and J 2 bases, leaving 10 bases between the germline ends. The CDR3 is made up of 15 amino acids. CDR3 amino acids: CASSEWGSYTDTQYF. The CDR3 coding sequence is TGTGCCAGCAGTGAATGGGGCAGCTACACAGATACGCAGTATTTT.

The chain recombines TRBV5-4 with TRBJ1-2; D is ambiguous. The CDR3 sequence is 16 residues long. Germline values: CDR1 SGHNT, CDR2 YYREEE (reference sequence). Between the trimmed V and J ends, which lost 0 bases and 3 bases, there was a span of 15 bases. CDR3 residues: CASSLDVRGYYYGYTF. DNA of the CDR3: TGTGCCAGCAGCTTGGACGTCCGGGGTTATTACTATGGCTACACCTTC.

This sequence joins TRBV3-1 (or the pseudogene TRBV3-2) and TRBJ1-3; no firm D call. The CDR3 consists of 15 residues. Trimming took 4 bases from V and 0 from J, leaving 10 bases between them. Germline CDR1 is LGHDT and CDR2 is YNNKEL (reference sequence). The CDR3 DNA sequence: TGTGCCAGCAGCCCCTATACGGGCTCTGGAAACACCATATATTTT. Its translation: CASSPYTGSGNTIYF.

V gene TRBV10-3 combines with J gene TRBJ2-3; D gene ambiguous. Between the trimmed V and J ends, which lost 5 bases and 1 base, there was a span of 7 bases. CDR1 and CDR2 (germline): ENHRY, SYGVKD. This CDR3 region has 13 residues. CDR3 bases: TGTGCCATCAGTTCGTCGGGCACAGATACGCAGTATTTT. It codes for CAISSSGTDTQYF.

The chain combines TRBV27 with TRBJ1-2, with TRBD1 matching 8 bases. Germline CDR1 is MNHEY and CDR2 is SMNVEV (reference sequence). V shed 2 bases and J 7 bases; nucleotides not matched to a gene: 15. The CDR3 extends over 17 amino acids. The CDR3 is CASSLDRGAVGVFGYTF. The CDR3 DNA sequence: TGTGCCAGCAGTTTAGACAGGGGCGCCGTCGGAGTGTTTGGCTACACCTTC.